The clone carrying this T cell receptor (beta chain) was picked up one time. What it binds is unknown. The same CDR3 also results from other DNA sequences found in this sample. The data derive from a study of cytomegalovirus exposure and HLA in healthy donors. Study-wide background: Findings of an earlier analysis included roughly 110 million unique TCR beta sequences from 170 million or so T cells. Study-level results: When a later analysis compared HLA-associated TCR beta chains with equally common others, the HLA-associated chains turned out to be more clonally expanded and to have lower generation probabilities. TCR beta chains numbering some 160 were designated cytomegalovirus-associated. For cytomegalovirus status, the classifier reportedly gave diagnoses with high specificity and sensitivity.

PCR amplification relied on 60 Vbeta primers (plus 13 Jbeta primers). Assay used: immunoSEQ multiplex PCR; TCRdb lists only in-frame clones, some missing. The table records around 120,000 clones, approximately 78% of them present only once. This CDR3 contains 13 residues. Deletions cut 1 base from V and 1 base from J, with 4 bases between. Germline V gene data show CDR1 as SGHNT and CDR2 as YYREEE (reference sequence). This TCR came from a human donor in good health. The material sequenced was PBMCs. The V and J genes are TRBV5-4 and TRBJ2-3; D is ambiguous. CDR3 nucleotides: TGTGCCAGCAGCTTGCGCGGCACAGATACGCAGTATTTT. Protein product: CASSLRGTDTQYF.